This T cell receptor (beta chain) originates from a study of brain T cells in children with intractable seizures. Measured with immunoSEQ multiplex PCR; TCRdb has only the in-frame clones, and not every one. The profile covers about 320,000 clones, with roughly 92% appearing a single time and 4.5% to 7% taken by the ten largest. Trimming stripped 0 bases from V and 0 bases from J, with 6 bases between. This CDR3 comprises 14 residues. The germline V gene has CDR1 SGDLS and CDR2 YYNGEE. Time point defined: blood from clinic visit 5 months post-surgery; TSC patient then seizure free. Only cases whose brain tissue showed the highest T cell transcript signatures were sequenced. To note about this clone: Its antigen is unknown. This same CDR3 is encoded by further DNA sequences in the sample.

The study, taken as a whole, reports: Clones missing pre-surgery may reflect undersampling of that blood sample.

The sample was peripheral blood, taken about 5 months after surgery. The clonotype originates from a boy younger than two with tuberous sclerosis and intractable seizures. V and J are TRBV9 and TRBJ1-1, with D unclear. The DNA of the CDR3 is TGTGCCAGCAGCGTAGGGCAGTTGAACACTGAAGCTTTCTTT. This translates into CASSVGQLNTEAFF.